The 2 T cell receptor beta chains listed next were all sequenced from one sample in a study of cytomegalovirus exposure and HLA in healthy donors. Method: immunoSEQ multiplex PCR; TCRdb's copy keeps in-frame clones and lacks some. The sample has about 190,000 clones, approximately 85% seen once. What was sequenced was PBMCs. These receptors were collected from a woman between 18 and 29 years old in good health and CMV-seronegative.

The V and J genes are TRBV5-1 and TRBJ1-1; D is ambiguous. Per germline, CDR1 SGHRS and CDR2 YFSETQ. The CDR3 extends over 13 amino acids. Trimming left V 5 bases short and J 0 bases short, with 8 bases between. CDR3 region: CASRAAVNTEAFF. The CDR3, as DNA: TGCGCCAGCAGGGCCGCCGTGAACACTGAAGCTTTCTTT.

A note on this clone: The junction departs from germline at one end; a sequencing error may be responsible. The V call is TRBV7-9, the J call TRBJ2-1; 9 nucleotides match TRBD2. The CDR3 is 12 residues long. Germline values: CDR1 SEHNR, CDR2 FQNEAQ (reference sequence). As DNA, the CDR3 is TGTGCCAGCAGCTTAGAAGGCGGGAGGGCCCTCTTC. This gives the protein CASSLEGGRALF.